Sequencing of this T cell receptor beta chain was carried out in a study of Graves' ophthalmopathy and Graves' hyperthyroidism. RNA transcripts were the source from which TCR beta CDR3 regions were amplified. An initial RT-PCR round employing HTBI primers preceded a second-round multiplex PCR. MiXCR, applied by TCRdb to the multiplex PCR reads, yields one record per CDR3 protein. The data hold about 1.1 million distinct CDR3 sequences, with about two fifths observed a single time. The sample holds many counts of this clonotype. CDR1 and CDR2 from the germline V gene are LNHDA and SQIVND (reference sequence). Trimming removed 2 bases from V and 2 bases from J, with 9 bases in between. CDR3 length: 14 amino acids.

J is TRBJ1-2 and V is TRBV19; no clear D. Sequencing used peripheral blood or thyroid tissue (not recorded which). This receptor was obtained from an adult man with Graves' hyperthyroidism. CDR3 nucleotides: TGTGCCAGTAGTATATCGGGCGGAAACTATGGCTACACCTTC. This codes for CASSISGGNYGYTF.